The present entry profiles one TCR beta chain with its context. Germline V gene data show CDR1 as SNHLY and CDR2 as FYNNEI. There are 13 residues in the CDR3. Germline trimming cut 11 bases from V and 9 bases from J; bases unmatched to any gene: 5. RNA transcripts gave rise to amplified TCR beta CDR3 regions. First-round RT-PCR of the TCR CDR3 relied on the HTBI primer set. TCRdb recomputed calls from the multiplex PCR reads with MiXCR, one row per CDR3 protein. The repertoire has around 690,000 distinct CDR3 sequences, roughly a sixth of them found once; the top ten carry 15% to 19%. The sample is drawn from a study of T cells in Graves' hyperthyroidism and ophthalmopathy.

Input material: blood. This clonotype originated in a middle-aged man with Graves' hyperthyroidism. V usage is TRBV2 and J usage is TRBJ2-1; TRBD2 matches at 15 bases. In DNA, the CDR3 is TGTGCCCCGGGACTAGCGGGAGGAGCTGAGCAGTTCTTC. Its translation is CAPGLAGGAEQFF.